This T cell receptor (beta chain) was profiled in a study of T-cell memory formation after mild COVID-19. The CDR3 runs to 15 residues. CDR1 and CDR2 (germline): KGHSH, LQKENI. V lost 1 base, J lost 2 bases, and 10 bases lay in between. TCRdb ran MiXCR on the 5' RACE reads and lists one entry per CDR3 protein. In the table there are around 150,000 distinct CDR3 sequences, roughly a third of which are singletons. This clonotype was found a few times. The chain recombines TRBV18 with TRBJ2-3; the D gene is possibly TRBD1 (6 bases). The sample consisted of PBMCs or a T cell subset sorted from them (not recorded which). The TCR sequence derives from an adult woman who had mild COVID-19 (a few samples of this study predate the infection). Cell type and time point are not known. CDR3 sequence: CASSPLAGATDTQYF. The CDR3 nucleotides read TGTGCCAGCTCACCACTGGCAGGGGCCACAGATACGCAGTATTTT. Based on the CDR3 plus reference TRBV18 and TRBJ2-3, the full variable domain is NAGVMQNPRHLVRRRGQEARLRCSPMKGHSHVYWYRQLPEEGLKFMVYLQKENIIDESGMPKERFSAEFPKEGPSILRIQQVVRGDSAAYFCASSPLAGATDTQYFGPGTRLTVL.